One T cell receptor beta chain is described in this entry. These data originate in a study of shared clonotypes between healthy human individuals. Germline V gene lookup returns CDR1 MDHEN and CDR2 SYDVKM. V lost 6 bases and J 3 bases, leaving 6 bases between the germline ends. The CDR3 is made up of 11 amino acids. Measured with immunoSEQ multiplex PCR; TCRdb has only the in-frame clones, and not every one. Counted here are 2,100,000 or so clones, around 95% occurring once; the ten biggest clones make up around 0.13%. This chain connects TRBV28 to TRBJ2-7, with D unresolved. This clonotype originated in a man younger than 35 in good health. The specimen sequenced was naive CD4+ T cells sorted from blood. Subset specified: CD45RA+ positively selected. The CDR3 spells CASSLHYEQYF. CDR3 in DNA: TGTGCCAGCAGCCTACACTACGAGCAGTACTTC.